The 15 T cell receptor beta chains below all came from one sample that was sequenced in a study of tumor-infiltrating lymphocytes in localized non-small cell lung cancer. TCRdb's copy holds only in-frame clones and misses some; the assay was immunoSEQ multiplex PCR. The sample holds some 10,000 clones, 60% seen once. Sequencing was performed on uninvolved lung tissue not adjacent to the tumor. These receptors all come from a human donor with non-small cell lung cancer.

The chain employs TRBV7-9 and TRBJ1-2; TRBD1 aligns across 9 bases. The CDR3 is 16 amino acids. Per germline, CDR1 SEHNR and CDR2 FQNEAQ (reference sequence). V trimming: 3 bases; J trimming: 8 bases; junction bases outside the gene matches: 13. The CDR3 protein is CASSFTTGGAISGYTF. The CDR3 region has the DNA TGTGCCAGCAGCTTTACCACAGGGGGCGCAATCTCCGGCTACACCTTC.

The V gene is TRBV6-5, the J gene TRBJ2-7, with D possibly TRBD2 on 6 matching bases. Germline CDR1 reads MNHEY; CDR2 reads SVGAGI. CDR3 length equals 13 residues. The V end lost 7 bases, the J end lost 7 bases, and 17 bases lay between the germline ends. CDR3: CASKKPGGGEQYF. The CDR3 DNA is TGTGCCAGCAAAAAGCCCGGTGGGGGGGAGCAGTACTTC.

This CDR3 reads CASSENTGELFF. CDR3 bases: TGTGCCAGCAGTGAGAACACCGGGGAGCTGTTTTTT. The chain links TRBV9 to TRBJ2-2; D remains unclear. V was pared by 5 bases and J by 1 base, with 3 bases between. Germline V gives CDR1 SGDLS, CDR2 YYNGEE. The CDR3 extends over 12 amino acids.

V and J are TRBV5-1 and TRBJ1-2; 7 positions match TRBD1. This CDR3 contains 15 residues. V trimming: 5 bases; J trimming: 4 bases; junction bases outside the gene matches: 11. Germline V gene lookup returns CDR1 SGHRS and CDR2 YFSETQ. CDR3 DNA: TGCGCCAGCAGTCGGGACAGCCTTACCATCTATGGCTACACCTTC. The encoded protein is CASSRDSLTIYGYTF.

This clone was found a few times. V usage is TRBV9 and J usage is TRBJ2-7; perhaps D is TRBD1 or TRBD2 (5 bases each). V lost 0 bases and J 7 bases, leaving 14 bases between the germline ends. CDR3 length: 14 residues. CDR1 is SGDLS and CDR2 is YYNGEE in the germline V gene. As DNA, the CDR3 is TGTGCCAGCAGCGTAGGGTGGGGCGAGGGAGAGCAGTACTTC. This translates into CASSVGWGEGEQYF.

The chain has TRBV4-2 and TRBJ2-7; D remains unclear. V lost 4 bases, J lost 4 bases, and 14 bases lay in between. Germline loops: CDR1 LGHNA, CDR2 YNFKEQ. This CDR3 contains 14 residues. The CDR3 DNA reads TGTGCCAGCAGCCGTTCAGCTATATCGTACGAGCAGTACTTC. The encoded protein is CASSRSAISYEQYF.

V is TRBV29-1 and J is TRBJ2-7; D is unclear. Germline V gives CDR1 SQVTM, CDR2 ANQGSEA. Trimming took off 7 bases at V and 0 bases at J, with 13 bases between the two ends. This CDR3 contains 13 residues. DNA of the CDR3: TGCAGCGCATACAGCCGGCCCTCCTACGAGCAGTACTTC. Protein: CSAYSRPSYEQYF.

The J gene is TRBJ1-6, the V gene TRBV5-4; 7 bases fit TRBD1. Germline CDR1 SGHNT, CDR2 YYREEE (reference sequence). The V and J ends lost 5 bases and 5 bases, in that order; junction bases with no gene match: 7. The CDR3 runs 15 residues. CDR3 loop: CASSLWTGNNSPLHF. As DNA, the CDR3 is TGTGCCAGCAGTCTCTGGACAGGAAATAATTCACCCCTCCACTTT.

V usage is TRBV11-2 and J usage is TRBJ1-3; D unclear. Trimming shortened V by 5 bases and J by 1 base, and 12 bases separated the two germline ends. The CDR3 length is 15 residues. Looked up from germline, CDR1 is SGHAT and CDR2 is FQNNGV. For the CDR3, the DNA is TGTGCCAGCAGCCCCGGACGGCTATCTGGAAACACCATATATTTT. Encoded protein: CASSPGRLSGNTIYF.

The rearrangement links TRBV13 to TRBJ1-1; TRBD1 aligns across 8 bases. The CDR3 consists of 18 residues. Germline trimming cut 5 bases from V and 1 base from J; bases unmatched to any gene: 15. Germline CDR1 PRHDT, CDR2 FYEKMQ (reference sequence). CDR3 sequence: CASSHRQGQVEANTEAFF. CDR3 DNA: TGTGCCAGCAGCCACCGACAGGGGCAAGTAGAGGCGAACACTGAAGCTTTCTTT.

The chain combines TRBV11-2 with TRBJ2-7, with 10 bases that match TRBD1. In germline, CDR1 is SGHAT, CDR2 FQNNGV. V gave up 6 bases and J gave up 3 bases; unmatched junction bases: 11. The CDR3 sequence is 16 residues long. The CDR3 sequence is CASRPGRTGGLYEQYF. The CDR3 region has the DNA TGTGCCAGCAGGCCCGGTCGGACAGGGGGACTCTACGAGCAGTACTTC.

This clone was seen only a few times. The chain is built from TRBV5-1 and TRBJ2-5, with TRBD1 matching 8 bases. CDR3 length: 14 residues. The trim removed 6 bases at V and 8 bases at J, leaving 12 bases unmatched. The germline V gene encodes CDR1 SGHRS and CDR2 YFSETQ. DNA of the CDR3: TGCGCCAGCACCATCGCAGACAGGGGTTTAACCCAGTACTTC. As protein: CASTIADRGLTQYF.

This clone has only a few counts. This rearrangement joins TRBV27 to TRBJ2-2; 8 bases are shared with TRBD1. Germline CDR1 MNHEY, CDR2 SMNVEV (reference sequence). CDR3 length: 15 residues. V trimming: 6 bases; J trimming: 4 bases; junction bases outside the gene matches: 7. CDR3: CASRPGGAGTGELFF. CDR3 bases: TGTGCCAGCAGACCAGGGGGCGCTGGCACCGGGGAGCTGTTTTTT.

The gene calls are TRBV11-1 and TRBJ1-6; D not certain. This CDR3 is built from 13 residues. CDR1 is SGHAT and CDR2 is FQDESV in the germline V gene (reference sequence). With 1 base removed from V and 10 bases from J, the gap between germline ends came to 8 bases. As DNA, the CDR3 is TGTGCCAGCAGCTTAGGTCCGGGGTCACCCCTCCACTTT. Encoded protein: CASSLGPGSPLHF.

This clone was counted a few times. V gene TRBV2 combines with J gene TRBJ1-2, with 8 bases aligning to TRBD1. J lost 2 bases, V lost 6 bases, and 5 bases had no gene match. The CDR3 length is 14 residues. Germline CDR1 reads SNHLY; CDR2 reads FYNNEI. The CDR3 DNA sequence: TGTGCCAGCAGCGGACAGGGCTGGAACTATGGCTACACCTTC. Its translation: CASSGQGWNYGYTF.